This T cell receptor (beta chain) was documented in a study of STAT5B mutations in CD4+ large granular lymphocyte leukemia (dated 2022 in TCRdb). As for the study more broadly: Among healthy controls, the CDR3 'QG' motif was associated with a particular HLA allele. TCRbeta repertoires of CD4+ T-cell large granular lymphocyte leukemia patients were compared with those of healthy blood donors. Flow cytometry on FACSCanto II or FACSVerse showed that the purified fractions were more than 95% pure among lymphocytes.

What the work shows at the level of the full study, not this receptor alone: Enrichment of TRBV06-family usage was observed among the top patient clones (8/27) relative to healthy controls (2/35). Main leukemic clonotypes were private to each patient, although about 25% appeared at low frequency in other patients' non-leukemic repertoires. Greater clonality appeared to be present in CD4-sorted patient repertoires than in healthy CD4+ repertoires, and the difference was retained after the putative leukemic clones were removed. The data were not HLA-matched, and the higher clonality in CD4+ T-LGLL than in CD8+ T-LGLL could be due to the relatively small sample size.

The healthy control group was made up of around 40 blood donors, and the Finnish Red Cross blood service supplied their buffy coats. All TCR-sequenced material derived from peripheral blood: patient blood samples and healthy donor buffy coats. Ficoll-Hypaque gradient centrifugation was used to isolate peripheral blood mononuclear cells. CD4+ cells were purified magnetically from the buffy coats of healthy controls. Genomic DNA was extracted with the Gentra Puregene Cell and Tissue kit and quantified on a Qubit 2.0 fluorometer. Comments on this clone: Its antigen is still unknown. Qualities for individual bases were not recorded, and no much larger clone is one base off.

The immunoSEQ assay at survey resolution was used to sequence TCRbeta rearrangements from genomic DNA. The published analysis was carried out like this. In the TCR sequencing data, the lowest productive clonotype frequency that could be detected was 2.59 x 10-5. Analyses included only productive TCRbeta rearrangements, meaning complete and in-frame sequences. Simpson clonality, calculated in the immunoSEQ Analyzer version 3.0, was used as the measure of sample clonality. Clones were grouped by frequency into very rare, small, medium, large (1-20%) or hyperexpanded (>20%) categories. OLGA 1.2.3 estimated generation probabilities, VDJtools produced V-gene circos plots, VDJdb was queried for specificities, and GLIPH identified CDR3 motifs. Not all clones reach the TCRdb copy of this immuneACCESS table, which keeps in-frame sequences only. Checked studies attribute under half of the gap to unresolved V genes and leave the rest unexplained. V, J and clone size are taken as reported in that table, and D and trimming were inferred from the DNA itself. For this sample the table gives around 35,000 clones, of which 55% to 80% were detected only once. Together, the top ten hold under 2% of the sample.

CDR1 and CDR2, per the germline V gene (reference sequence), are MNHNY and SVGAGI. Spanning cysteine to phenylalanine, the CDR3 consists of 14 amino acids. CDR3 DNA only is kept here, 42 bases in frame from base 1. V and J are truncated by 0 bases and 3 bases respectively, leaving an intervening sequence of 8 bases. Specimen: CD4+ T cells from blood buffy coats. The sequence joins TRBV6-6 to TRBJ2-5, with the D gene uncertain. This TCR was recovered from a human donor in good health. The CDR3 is CASSYSGVKETQYF. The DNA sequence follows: TGTGCCAGCAGTTACTCGGGTGTTAAAGAGACCCAGTACTTC.